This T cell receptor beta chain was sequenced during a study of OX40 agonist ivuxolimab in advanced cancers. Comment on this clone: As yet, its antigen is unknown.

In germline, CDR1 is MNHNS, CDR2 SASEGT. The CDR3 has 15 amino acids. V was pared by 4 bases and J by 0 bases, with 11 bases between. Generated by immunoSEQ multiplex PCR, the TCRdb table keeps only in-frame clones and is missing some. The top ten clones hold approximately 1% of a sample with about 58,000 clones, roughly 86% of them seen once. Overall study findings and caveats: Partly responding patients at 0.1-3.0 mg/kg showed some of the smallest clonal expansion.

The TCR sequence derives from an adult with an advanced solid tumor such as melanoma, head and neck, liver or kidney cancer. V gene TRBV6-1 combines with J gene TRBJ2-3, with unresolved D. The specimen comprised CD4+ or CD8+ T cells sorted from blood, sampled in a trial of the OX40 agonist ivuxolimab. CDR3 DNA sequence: TGTGCCAGCAGTGGTCAGGATATTAGCACAGATACGCAGTATTTT. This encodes CASSGQDISTDTQYF.